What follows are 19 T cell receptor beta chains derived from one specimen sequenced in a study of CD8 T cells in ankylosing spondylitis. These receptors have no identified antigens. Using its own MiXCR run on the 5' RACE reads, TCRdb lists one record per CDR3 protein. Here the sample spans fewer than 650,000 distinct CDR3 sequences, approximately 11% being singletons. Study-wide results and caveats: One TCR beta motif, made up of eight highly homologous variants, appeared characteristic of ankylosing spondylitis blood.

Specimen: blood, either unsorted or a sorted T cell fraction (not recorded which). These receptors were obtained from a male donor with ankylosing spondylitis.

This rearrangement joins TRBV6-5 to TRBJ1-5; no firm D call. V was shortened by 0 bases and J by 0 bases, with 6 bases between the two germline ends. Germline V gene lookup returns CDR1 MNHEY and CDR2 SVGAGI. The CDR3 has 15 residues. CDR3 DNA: TGTGCCAGCAGTTACTCGCAGGATAGCAATCAGCCCCAGCATTTT. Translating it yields CASSYSQDSNQPQHF.

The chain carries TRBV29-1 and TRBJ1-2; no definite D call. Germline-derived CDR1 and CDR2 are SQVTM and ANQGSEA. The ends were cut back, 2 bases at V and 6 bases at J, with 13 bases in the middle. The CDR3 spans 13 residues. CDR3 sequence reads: CSVELGGLNGYTF. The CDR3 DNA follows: TGCAGCGTTGAACTCGGCGGTCTGAATGGCTACACCTTC.

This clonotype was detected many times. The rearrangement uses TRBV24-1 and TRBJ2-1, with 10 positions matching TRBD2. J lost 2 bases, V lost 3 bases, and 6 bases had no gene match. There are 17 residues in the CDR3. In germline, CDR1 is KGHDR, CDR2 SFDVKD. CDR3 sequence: CATSDTRTSGTYNEQFF. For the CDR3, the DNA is TGTGCCACCAGTGATACCCGGACTAGCGGAACCTACAATGAGCAGTTCTTC.

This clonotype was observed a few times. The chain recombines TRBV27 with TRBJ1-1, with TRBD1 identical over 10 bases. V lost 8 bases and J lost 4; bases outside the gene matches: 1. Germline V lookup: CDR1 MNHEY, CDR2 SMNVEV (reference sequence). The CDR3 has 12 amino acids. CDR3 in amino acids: CASGQGGTEAFF. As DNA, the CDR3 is TGTGCCAGCGGACAGGGGGGCACTGAAGCTTTCTTT.

DNA for the CDR3: TGTGCCAGCAGCTTAGGAGGAGGGGGCGGAGCCTACAATGAGCAGTTCTTC. This encodes CASSLGGGGGAYNEQFF. The chain joins TRBV7-9 to TRBJ2-1, with D possibly TRBD1 on 7 matching bases. Germline V gene lookup returns CDR1 SEHNR and CDR2 FQNEAQ (reference sequence). CDR3 length: 17 amino acids. V was pared by 1 base and J by 2 bases, with 15 bases between.

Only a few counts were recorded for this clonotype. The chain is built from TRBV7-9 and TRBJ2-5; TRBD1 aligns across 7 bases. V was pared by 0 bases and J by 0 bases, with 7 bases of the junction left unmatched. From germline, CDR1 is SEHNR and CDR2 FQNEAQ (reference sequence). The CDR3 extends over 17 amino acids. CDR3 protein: CASSLAEGTVNQETQYF. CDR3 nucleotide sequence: TGTGCCAGCAGCTTAGCGGAAGGGACAGTTAACCAAGAGACCCAGTACTTC.

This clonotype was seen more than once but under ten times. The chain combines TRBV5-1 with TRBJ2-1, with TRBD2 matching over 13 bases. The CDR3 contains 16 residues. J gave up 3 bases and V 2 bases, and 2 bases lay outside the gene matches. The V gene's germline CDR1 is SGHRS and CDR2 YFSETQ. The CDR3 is CASSFGTSGNYNEQFF. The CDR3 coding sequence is TGCGCCAGCAGCTTTGGGACTAGCGGGAACTACAATGAGCAGTTCTTC.

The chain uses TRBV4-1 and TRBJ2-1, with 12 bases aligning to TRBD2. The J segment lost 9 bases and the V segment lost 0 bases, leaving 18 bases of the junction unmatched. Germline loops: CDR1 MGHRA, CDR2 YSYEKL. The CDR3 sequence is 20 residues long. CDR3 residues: CASSQDGKGLAGSRFREQFF. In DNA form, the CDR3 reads TGCGCCAGCAGCCAAGATGGAAAGGGACTAGCGGGCTCTCGTTTTCGTGAGCAGTTCTTC.

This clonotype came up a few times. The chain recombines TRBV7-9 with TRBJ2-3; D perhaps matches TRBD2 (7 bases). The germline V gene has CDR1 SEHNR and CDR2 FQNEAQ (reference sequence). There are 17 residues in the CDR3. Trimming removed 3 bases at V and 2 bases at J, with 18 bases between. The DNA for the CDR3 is TGTGCCAGCAGCTTCCCGGCGGGGGCTGGAGACACAGATACGCAGTATTTT. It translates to CASSFPAGAGDTDTQYF.

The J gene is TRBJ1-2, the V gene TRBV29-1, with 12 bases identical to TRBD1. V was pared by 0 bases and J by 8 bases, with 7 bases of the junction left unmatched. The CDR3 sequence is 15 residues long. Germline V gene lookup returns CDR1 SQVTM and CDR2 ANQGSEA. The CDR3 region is CSVEDPGTGGPGYTF. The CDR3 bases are TGCAGCGTTGAAGATCCGGGGACAGGGGGCCCGGGCTACACCTTC.

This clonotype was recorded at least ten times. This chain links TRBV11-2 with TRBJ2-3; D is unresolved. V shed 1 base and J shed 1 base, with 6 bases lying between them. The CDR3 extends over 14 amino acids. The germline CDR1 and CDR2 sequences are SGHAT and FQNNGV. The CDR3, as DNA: TGTGCCAGCAGCTTAGTGGTAGGCACAGATACGCAGTATTTT. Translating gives CASSLVVGTDTQYF.

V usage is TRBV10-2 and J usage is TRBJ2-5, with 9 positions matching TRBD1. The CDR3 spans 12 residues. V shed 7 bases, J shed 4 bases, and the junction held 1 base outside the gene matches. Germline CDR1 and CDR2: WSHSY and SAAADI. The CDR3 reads CASTGQGETQYF. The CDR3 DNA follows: TGCGCCAGCACGGGACAGGGAGAGACCCAGTACTTC.

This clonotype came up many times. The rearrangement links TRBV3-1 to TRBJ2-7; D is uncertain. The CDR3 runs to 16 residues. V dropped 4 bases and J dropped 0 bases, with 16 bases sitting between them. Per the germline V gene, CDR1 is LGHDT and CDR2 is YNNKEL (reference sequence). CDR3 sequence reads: CASSPEVKRFSYEQYF. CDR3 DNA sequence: TGTGCCAGCAGCCCAGAGGTAAAGCGCTTCTCCTACGAGCAGTACTTC.

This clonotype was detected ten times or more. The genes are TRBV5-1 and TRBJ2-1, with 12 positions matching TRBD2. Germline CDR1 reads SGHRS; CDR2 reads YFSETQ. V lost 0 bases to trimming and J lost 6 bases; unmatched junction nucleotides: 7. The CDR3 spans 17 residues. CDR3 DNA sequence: TGCGCCAGCAGCTTGGCCGCTAGCGGGAGGGCCCGCAATGAGCAGTTCTTC. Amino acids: CASSLAASGRARNEQFF.

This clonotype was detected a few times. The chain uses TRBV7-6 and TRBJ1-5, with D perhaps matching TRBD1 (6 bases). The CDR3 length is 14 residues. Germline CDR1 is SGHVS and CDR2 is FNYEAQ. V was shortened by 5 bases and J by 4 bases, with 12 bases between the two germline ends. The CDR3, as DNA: TGTGCCAGCAGCAGGACAGCGGGGAATCAGCCCCAGCATTTT. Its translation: CASSRTAGNQPQHF.

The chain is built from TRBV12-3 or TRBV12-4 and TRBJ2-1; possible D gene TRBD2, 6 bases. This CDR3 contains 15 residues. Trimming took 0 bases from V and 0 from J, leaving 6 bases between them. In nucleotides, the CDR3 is TGTGCCAGCAGTTTAGCACTAGCCTCCTACAATGAGCAGTTCTTC. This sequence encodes CASSLALASYNEQFF.

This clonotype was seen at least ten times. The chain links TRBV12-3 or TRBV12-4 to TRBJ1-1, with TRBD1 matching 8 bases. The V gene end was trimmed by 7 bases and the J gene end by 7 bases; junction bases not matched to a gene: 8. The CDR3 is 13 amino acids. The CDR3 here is CASTQLDRVEAFF. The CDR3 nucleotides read TGTGCCAGCACCCAACTGGACAGGGTTGAAGCTTTCTTT.

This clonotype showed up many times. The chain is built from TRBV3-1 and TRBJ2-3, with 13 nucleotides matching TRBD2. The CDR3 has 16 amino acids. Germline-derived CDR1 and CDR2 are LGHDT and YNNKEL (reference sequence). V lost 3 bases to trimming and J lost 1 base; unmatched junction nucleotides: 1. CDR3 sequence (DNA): TGTGCCAGCAGCCAGGGGACTAGCGGGGGCACAGATACGCAGTATTTT. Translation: CASSQGTSGGTDTQYF.

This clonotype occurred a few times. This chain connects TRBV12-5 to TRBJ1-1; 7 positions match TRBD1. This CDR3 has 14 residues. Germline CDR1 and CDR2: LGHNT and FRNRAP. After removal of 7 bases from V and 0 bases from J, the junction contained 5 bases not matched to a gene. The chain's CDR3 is CASDLGGLNTEAFF. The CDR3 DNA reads TGTGCTAGTGATCTAGGGGGCCTGAACACTGAAGCTTTCTTT.